These 18 T cell receptor beta chains share one sample of origin, sequenced in a study of blood T cell repertoires in COVID-19. Only in-frame clones appear in the TCRdb table, and some are missing; sequencing was by immunoSEQ multiplex PCR. The sample gives approximately 400,000 clones, roughly nine tenths of which show up once; around 0.94% is in the top ten. The sequencing input was PBMCs or T cells enriched from blood (not recorded which). The receptor source for this set is a middle-aged woman who had been exposed to COVID-19.

CDR3 residues: CASSQAGSSNTQYF. CDR3 coding DNA: TGTGCCAGCAGCCAAGCGGGATCCTCGAATACGCAGTATTTT. The V call is TRBV7-2, the J call TRBJ2-3, with 7 bases matching TRBD2. The CDR3 runs 14 residues. After removal of 5 bases from V and 7 bases from J, the junction contained 9 bases not matched to a gene. Germline CDR1 and CDR2: SGHTA and FQGNSA.

Only a few counts were recorded for this clone. V gene TRBV14 combines with J gene TRBJ1-3, with D unresolved. Germline values: CDR1 SGHDN, CDR2 FVKESK. With 6 bases removed from V and 0 bases from J, the gap between germline ends came to 12 bases. CDR3 length: 15 residues. CDR3 region: CASSPLTGSGNTIYF. Written as DNA, the CDR3 is TGTGCCAGCAGTCCCTTAACCGGCTCTGGAAACACCATATATTTT.

This clone was seen only once. J is TRBJ2-1 and V is TRBV10-3; D might be TRBD2 (7 bases). Germline loops: CDR1 ENHRY, CDR2 SYGVKD. The CDR3 is 17 amino acids. V lost 3 bases and J 0 bases, leaving 15 bases between the germline ends. The CDR3 nucleotides read TGTGCCATCAGTGAAGGGGGGGGTTTGAGCTCCTACAATGAGCAGTTCTTC. This translates into CAISEGGGLSSYNEQFF.

The chain uses TRBV27 and TRBJ1-3; perhaps TRBD1 as D (5 bases). Trimming cost V 6 bases and J 1 base, with 13 bases left between them. CDR3 size: 15 residues. The germline V gene encodes CDR1 MNHEY and CDR2 SMNVEV (reference sequence). The CDR3 DNA sequence: TGTGCCAGCAGCCTCGTGGGGGGTTCTGGAAACACCATATATTTT. Translating it yields CASSLVGGSGNTIYF.

The genes are TRBV7-2 and TRBJ2-2, with TRBD1 identical over 7 bases. After removal of 5 bases from V and 0 bases from J, the junction contained 3 bases not matched to a gene. The CDR3 covers 15 residues. The germline V gene has CDR1 SGHTA and CDR2 FQGNSA. The CDR3 here is CASSPGQTNTGELFF. The CDR3 DNA is TGTGCCAGCAGCCCGGGACAGACGAACACCGGGGAGCTGTTTTTT. The whole variable domain, filled in from reference TRBV7-2 and TRBJ2-2, reads GAGVSQSPSNKVTEKGKDVELRCDPISGHTALYWYRQSLGQGLEFLIYFQGNSAPDKSGLPSDRFSAERTGGSVSTLTIQRTQQEDSAVYLCASSPGQTNTGELFFGEGSRLTVL.

This chain links TRBV12-3 or TRBV12-4 with TRBJ1-2; D ambiguous. The CDR3 length is 12 residues. Trimming removed 10 bases at V and 6 bases at J, with 15 bases between. Here the CDR3 DNA reads TGTGCCACCACACTAGACCAAGATGGCTACACCTTC. This codes for CATTLDQDGYTF.

Here the CDR3 reads CASSLRDRGWNEKLFF. The CDR3, as DNA: TGTGCCAGCAGCTTACGGGATAGAGGGTGGAATGAAAAACTGTTTTTT. The chain links TRBV7-8 to TRBJ1-4; D is unresolved. The germline gives CDR1 SGHVS, CDR2 FQNEAQ. The CDR3 extends over 16 amino acids. V shed 2 bases and J shed 5 bases, with 15 bases lying between them. Together with reference TRBV7-8 and TRBJ1-4, the CDR3 gives the full variable domain: GAGVSQSPRYKVAKRGQDVALRCDPISGHVSLFWYQQALGQGPEFLTYFQNEAQLDKSGLPSDRFFAERPEGSVSTLKIQRTQQEDSAVYLCASSLRDRGWNEKLFFGSGTQLSVL.

V is TRBV10-1 and J is TRBJ2-1, with TRBD2 identical over 7 bases. The V segment lost 3 bases and the J segment 6 bases; nucleotides outside the gene matches: 8. This CDR3 is built from 15 residues. CDR1 WNHNN and CDR2 SYGVQD come from the germline V gene (reference sequence). The CDR3 DNA sequence: TGCGCCAGCAGTGACCGGAGCGGGACTGTCAATGAGCAGTTCTTC. It translates to CASSDRSGTVNEQFF.

This chain links TRBV19 with TRBJ2-7, with 12 bases fitting TRBD2. This CDR3 region has 14 residues. Germline V gives CDR1 LNHDA, CDR2 SQIVND (reference sequence). With 6 bases clipped from V and 2 bases from J, the junction kept 2 bases outside the gene matches. CDR3 bases: TGTGCCAGTAGGGCTAGCGGGGGGGCCTACGAGCAGTACTTC. Translation gives CASRASGGAYEQYF.

The V gene is TRBV30, the J gene TRBJ2-7; D is possibly TRBD1 (5 bases). The CDR3 loop spans 14 amino acids. Per germline, CDR1 GTSNPN and CDR2 SVGIG (reference sequence). V gave up 1 base and J gave up 0 bases, with 10 bases separating them. The CDR3 DNA is TGTGCCTGGAGTGCAGGGCTCCTCTCCTACGAGCAGTACTTC. Encoded protein: CAWSAGLLSYEQYF.

The chain has TRBV3-1 (or the pseudogene TRBV3-2) and TRBJ2-5, with D maybe TRBD1 (5 bases). Germline assignment: CDR1 LGHDT and CDR2 YNNKEL (reference sequence). Trimming left V 5 bases short and J 5 bases short, with 15 bases between. CDR3 length: 14 amino acids. CDR3 loop: CASSLLQVTETQYF. CDR3 in DNA: TGTGCCAGCAGCTTATTACAGGTCACCGAGACCCAGTACTTC.

The chain links TRBV14 to TRBJ1-3; the D is unclear. The CDR3 has 15 amino acids. Trimming shortened V by 1 base and J by 1 base, and 8 bases separated the two germline ends. Germline loops: CDR1 SGHDN, CDR2 FVKESK. The DNA for the CDR3 is TGTGCCAGCAGCCAAGGAGTAATTTCTGGAAACACCATATATTTT. Translating it yields CASSQGVISGNTIYF.

This chain links TRBV7-9 with TRBJ1-1, with D possibly matching TRBD1 (5 bases). The CDR3 has 15 residues. The V and J ends lost 4 bases and 0 bases respectively, with 12 bases between them. Germline lookup yields CDR1 SEHNR and CDR2 FQNEAQ (reference sequence). The DNA of the CDR3 is TGTGCCAGCAGCTCGGGAGGGGTAATGAACACTGAAGCTTTCTTT. Its protein product is CASSSGGVMNTEAFF.

V is TRBV2 and J is TRBJ1-5, with D perhaps TRBD1 (6 bases). The germline gives CDR1 SNHLY, CDR2 FYNNEI. V lost 2 bases and J lost 0, with 8 bases in between. The CDR3 covers 15 residues. The CDR3 protein is CASSERGASNQPQHF. CDR3 coding DNA: TGTGCCAGCAGTGAACGGGGGGCTAGCAATCAGCCCCAGCATTTT.

The chain employs TRBV6-4 and TRBJ2-1; 12 bases agree with TRBD2. The CDR3 loop spans 13 amino acids. The V gene's germline CDR1 is MRHNA and CDR2 SNTAGT. V lost 6 bases and J lost 10; bases outside the gene matches: 4. CDR3: CASSGLAGWEQFF. Written as DNA, the CDR3 is TGTGCCAGCAGCGGACTAGCGGGGTGGGAGCAGTTCTTC.

The chain recombines TRBV19 with TRBJ1-2; D is possibly TRBD1 (6 bases). Per the germline V gene, CDR1 is LNHDA and CDR2 is SQIVND (reference sequence). CDR3 length: 14 residues. V lost 3 bases, J lost 6 bases, and 14 bases lay in between. The CDR3 nucleotides are TGTGCCAGTAGTATTGGGGGGGGCCGACATGGCTACACCTTC. It encodes CASSIGGGRHGYTF. The variable domain in full, with the rest retrieved from reference TRBV19 and TRBJ1-2, is DGGITQSPKYLFRKEGQNVTLSCEQNLNHDAMYWYRQDPGQGLRLIYYSQIVNDFQKGDIAEGYSVSREKKESFPLTVTSAQKNPTAFYLCASSIGGGRHGYTFGSGTRLTVV.

This chain joins TRBV6-5 and TRBJ2-3; TRBD1 matches 7 bases. The CDR3 sequence is 13 residues long. V lost 8 bases, J lost 3 bases, and 5 bases stayed unmatched. Germline lookup yields CDR1 MNHEY and CDR2 SVGAGI. CDR3 sequence reads: CASDRVGTDTQYF. CDR3 DNA sequence: TGTGCCAGCGACAGGGTAGGAACAGATACGCAGTATTTT.

V is TRBV5-4 and J is TRBJ2-5; 8 positions agree with TRBD2. CDR1 SGHNT and CDR2 YYREEE come from the germline V gene (reference sequence). The CDR3 is 14 amino acids. Trimming at V came to 1 base and at J to 5 bases, leaving 4 bases not matched to a gene. The CDR3 is CASSLRLARETQYF. For the CDR3, the DNA is TGTGCCAGCAGCTTGCGACTAGCGAGGGAGACCCAGTACTTC.